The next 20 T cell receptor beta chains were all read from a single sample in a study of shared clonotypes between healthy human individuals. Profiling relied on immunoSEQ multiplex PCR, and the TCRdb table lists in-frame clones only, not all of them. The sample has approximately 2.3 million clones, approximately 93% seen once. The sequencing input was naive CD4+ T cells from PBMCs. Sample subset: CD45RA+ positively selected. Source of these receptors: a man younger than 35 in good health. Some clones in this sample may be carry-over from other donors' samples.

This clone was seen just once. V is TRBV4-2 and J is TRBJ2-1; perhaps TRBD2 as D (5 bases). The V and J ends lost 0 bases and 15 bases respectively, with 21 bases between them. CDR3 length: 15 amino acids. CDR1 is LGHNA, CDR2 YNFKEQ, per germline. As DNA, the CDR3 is TGTGCCAGCAGCCAAGATCAATTGTCATGGGGAGACTTGTTCTTC. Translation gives CASSQDQLSWGDLFF.

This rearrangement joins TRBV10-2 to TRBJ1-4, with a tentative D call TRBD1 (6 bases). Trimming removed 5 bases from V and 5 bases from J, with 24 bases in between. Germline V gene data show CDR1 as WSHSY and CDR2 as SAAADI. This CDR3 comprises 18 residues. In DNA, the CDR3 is TGCGCCAGCAGTCCATATGGGGCGGGGGCCAGCGACAATGAAAAACTGTTTTTT. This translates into CASSPYGAGASDNEKLFF.

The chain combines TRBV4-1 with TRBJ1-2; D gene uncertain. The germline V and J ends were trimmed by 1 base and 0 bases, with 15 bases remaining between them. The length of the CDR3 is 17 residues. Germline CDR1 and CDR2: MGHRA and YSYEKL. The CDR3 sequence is CASSQAGLAVANYGYTF. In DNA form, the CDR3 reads TGCGCCAGCAGCCAAGCCGGATTGGCAGTCGCTAACTATGGCTACACCTTC.

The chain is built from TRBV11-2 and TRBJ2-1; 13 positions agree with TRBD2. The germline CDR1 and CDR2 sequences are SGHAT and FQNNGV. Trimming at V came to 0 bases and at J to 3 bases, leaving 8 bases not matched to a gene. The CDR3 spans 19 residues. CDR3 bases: TGTGCCAGCAGCTTAGACTTCACTAGCGGGAGGGCCAACTACAATGAGCAGTTCTTC. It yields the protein CASSLDFTSGRANYNEQFF.

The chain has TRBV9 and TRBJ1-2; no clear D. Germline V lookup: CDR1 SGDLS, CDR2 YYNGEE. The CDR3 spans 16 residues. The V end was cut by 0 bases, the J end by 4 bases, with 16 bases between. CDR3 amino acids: CASSVAGVAGPYGYTF. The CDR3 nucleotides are TGTGCCAGCAGCGTAGCTGGGGTGGCAGGCCCCTATGGCTACACCTTC.

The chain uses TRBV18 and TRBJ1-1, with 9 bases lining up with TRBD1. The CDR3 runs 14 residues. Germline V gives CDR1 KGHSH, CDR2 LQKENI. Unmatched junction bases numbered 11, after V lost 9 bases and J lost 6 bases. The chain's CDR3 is CASYGQGMHAEAFF. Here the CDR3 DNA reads TGTGCCAGTTACGGACAGGGGATGCACGCTGAAGCTTTCTTT.

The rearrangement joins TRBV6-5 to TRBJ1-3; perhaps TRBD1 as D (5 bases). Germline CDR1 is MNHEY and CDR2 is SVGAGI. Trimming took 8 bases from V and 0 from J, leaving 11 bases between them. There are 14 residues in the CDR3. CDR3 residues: CASGTGNSGNTIYF. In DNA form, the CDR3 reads TGTGCCAGCGGCACAGGAAACTCTGGAAACACCATATATTTT.

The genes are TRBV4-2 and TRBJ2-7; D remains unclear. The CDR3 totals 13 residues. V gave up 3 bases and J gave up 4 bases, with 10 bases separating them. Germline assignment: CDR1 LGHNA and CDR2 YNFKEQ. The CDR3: CASSHGRWYEQYF. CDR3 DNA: TGTGCCAGCAGCCACGGGCGGTGGTACGAGCAGTACTTC.

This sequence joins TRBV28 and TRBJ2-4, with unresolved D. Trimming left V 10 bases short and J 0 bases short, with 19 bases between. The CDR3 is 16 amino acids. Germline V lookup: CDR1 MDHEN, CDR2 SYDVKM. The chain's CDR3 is CATSRVYLLAKNIQYF. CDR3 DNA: TGTGCCACTTCAAGGGTATATTTACTAGCCAAAAACATTCAGTACTTC.

CDR3 sequence (DNA): TGTGCCAGCAGTGAAGCGCTTCGAGGAAACACGAGAAATGAAAAACTGTTTTTT. Its protein product is CASSEALRGNTRNEKLFF. The V call is TRBV6-1, the J call TRBJ1-4; D uncertain. Germline V gives CDR1 MNHNS, CDR2 SASEGT. The CDR3 is 18 amino acids. The V end lost 0 bases, the J end lost 5 bases, and 19 bases lay between the germline ends.

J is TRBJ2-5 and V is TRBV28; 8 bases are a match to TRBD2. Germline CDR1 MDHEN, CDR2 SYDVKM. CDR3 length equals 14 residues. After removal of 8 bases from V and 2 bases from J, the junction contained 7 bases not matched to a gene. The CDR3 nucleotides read TGTGCCAGCCGCGCTAGCGGGCGTCAAGAGACCCAGTACTTC. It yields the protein CASRASGRQETQYF.

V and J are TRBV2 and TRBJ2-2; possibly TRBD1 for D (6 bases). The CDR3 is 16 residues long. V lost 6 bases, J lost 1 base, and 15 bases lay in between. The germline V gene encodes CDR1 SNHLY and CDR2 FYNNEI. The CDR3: CASRPDPTGNTGELFF. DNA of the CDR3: TGTGCCAGCAGGCCAGACCCGACAGGGAACACCGGGGAGCTGTTTTTT.

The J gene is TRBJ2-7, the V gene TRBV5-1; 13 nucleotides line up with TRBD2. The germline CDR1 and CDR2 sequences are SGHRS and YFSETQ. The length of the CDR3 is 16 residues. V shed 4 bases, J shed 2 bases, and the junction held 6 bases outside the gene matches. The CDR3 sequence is CASSLRTSGGPYEQYF. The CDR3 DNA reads TGCGCCAGCAGCCTTCGGACTAGCGGGGGCCCCTACGAGCAGTACTTC.

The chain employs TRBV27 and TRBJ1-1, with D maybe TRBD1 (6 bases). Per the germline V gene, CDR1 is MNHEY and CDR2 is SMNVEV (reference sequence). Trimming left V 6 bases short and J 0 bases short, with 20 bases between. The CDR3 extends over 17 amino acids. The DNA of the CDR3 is TGTGCCAGCAGAGAAACAGGGCCGGGGTGGATGAACACTGAAGCTTTCTTT. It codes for CASRETGPGWMNTEAFF.

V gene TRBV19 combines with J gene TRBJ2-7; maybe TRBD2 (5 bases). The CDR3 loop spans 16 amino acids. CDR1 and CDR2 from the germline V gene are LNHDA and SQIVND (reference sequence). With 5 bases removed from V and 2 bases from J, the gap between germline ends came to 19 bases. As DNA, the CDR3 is TGTGCCAGTAGTCCCCGGAGACGGGGTTTCACCTACGAGCAGTACTTC. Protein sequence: CASSPRRRGFTYEQYF. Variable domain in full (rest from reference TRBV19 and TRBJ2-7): DGGITQSPKYLFRKEGQNVTLSCEQNLNHDAMYWYRQDPGQGLRLIYYSQIVNDFQKGDIAEGYSVSREKKESFPLTVTSAQKNPTAFYLCASSPRRRGFTYEQYFGPGTRLTVT.

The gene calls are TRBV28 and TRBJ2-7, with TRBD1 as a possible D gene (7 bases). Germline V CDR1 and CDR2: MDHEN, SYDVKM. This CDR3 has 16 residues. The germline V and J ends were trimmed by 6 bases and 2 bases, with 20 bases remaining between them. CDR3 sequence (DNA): TGTGCCAGCAGCTCCCCAGGGGGGTTTCCCACCTACGAGCAGTACTTC. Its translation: CASSSPGGFPTYEQYF.

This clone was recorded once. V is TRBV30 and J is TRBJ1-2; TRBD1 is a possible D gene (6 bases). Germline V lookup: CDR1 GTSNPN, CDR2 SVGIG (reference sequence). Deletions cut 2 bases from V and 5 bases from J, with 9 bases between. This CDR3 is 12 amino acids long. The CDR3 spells CAWSTGAYGYTF. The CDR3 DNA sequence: TGTGCCTGGAGTACGGGGGCTTATGGCTACACCTTC.

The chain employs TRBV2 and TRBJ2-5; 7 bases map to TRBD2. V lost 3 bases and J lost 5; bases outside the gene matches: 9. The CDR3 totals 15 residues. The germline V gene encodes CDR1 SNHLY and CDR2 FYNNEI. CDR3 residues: CASSESGREGETQYF. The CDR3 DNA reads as TGTGCCAGCAGTGAGTCTGGAAGGGAGGGGGAGACCCAGTACTTC.

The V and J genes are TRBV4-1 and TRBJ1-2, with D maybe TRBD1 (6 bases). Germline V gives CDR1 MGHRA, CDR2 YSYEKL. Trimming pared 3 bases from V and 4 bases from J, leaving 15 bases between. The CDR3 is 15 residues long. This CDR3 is CASSQGGASPYGYTF. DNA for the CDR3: TGCGCCAGCAGCCAGGGGGGGGCCTCCCCCTATGGCTACACCTTC.

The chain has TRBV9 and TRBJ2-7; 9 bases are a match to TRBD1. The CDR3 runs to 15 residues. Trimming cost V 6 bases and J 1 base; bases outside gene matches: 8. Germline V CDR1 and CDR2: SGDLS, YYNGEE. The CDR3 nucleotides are TGTGCCAGCAACCCCACCGGGACAGGGTCCTACGAGCAGTACTTC. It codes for CASNPTGTGSYEQYF. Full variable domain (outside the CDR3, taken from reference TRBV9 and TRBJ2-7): DSGVTQTPKHLITATGQRVTLRCSPRSGDLSVYWYQQSLDQGLQFLIQYYNGEERAKGNILERFSAQQFPDLHSELNLSSLELGDSALYFCASNPTGTGSYEQYFGPGTRLTVT.